Below, 19 T cell receptor beta chains from the same sample are listed, as sequenced in a study of cytomegalovirus exposure and HLA in healthy donors. 13 Jbeta primers and 60 Vbeta primers were used for the PCR. Sequenced by immunoSEQ multiplex PCR; TCRdb stores in-frame clones only, minus some. Of under 200,000 clones in the sample, 75% to 90% were seen once. The sample was PBMCs. Receptors were obtained from a human donor in good health.

This sequence joins TRBV20-1 and TRBJ1-2; D remains unclear. V gave up 1 base and J gave up 6 bases, with 6 bases separating them. The CDR3 length is 11 residues. Germline V lookup: CDR1 DFQATT, CDR2 SNEGSKA (reference sequence). The CDR3 here is CSARVGDGYTF. In DNA, the CDR3 is TGCAGTGCTAGAGTCGGTGATGGCTACACCTTC.

As for this clone: One junction end does not reproduce the germline sequence, and a read error may be involved. The chain couples TRBV6-9 to TRBJ2-7; 7 nucleotides line up with TRBD1. The CDR3 runs to 12 residues. Germline values: CDR1 MNHGY, CDR2 SVAAGI. CDR3 sequence: CPRGTPSYEQYF. The CDR3 nucleotides are TGTCCCAGGGGGACACCCTCCTACGAGCAGTACTTC.

This clone was detected a few times. The chain combines TRBV11-2 with TRBJ2-5, with 11 positions matching TRBD1. CDR3 length equals 15 residues. Germline V gene sequence: CDR1 SGHAT, CDR2 FQNNGV. Germline trimming cut 5 bases from V and 5 bases from J; bases unmatched to any gene: 7. DNA for the CDR3: TGTGCCAGCAGCGCCCGGACAGGGGGCGGTGAGACCCAGTACTTC. Translating it yields CASSARTGGGETQYF.

V usage is TRBV5-6 and J usage is TRBJ1-5; D may be TRBD1 (5 bases). The V gene lost 6 bases and the J gene lost 7 bases, with 17 bases spanning the gap. Germline V gene lookup returns CDR1 SGHDT and CDR2 YYEEEE. This CDR3 has 14 amino acids. In DNA form, the CDR3 reads TGTGCCAGCACCTATGGCAGGTCAGGGCAGCCCCAGCATTTT. Translated: CASTYGRSGQPQHF. The whole variable domain, filled in from reference TRBV5-6 and TRBJ1-5, reads DAGVTQSPTHLIKTRGQQVTLRCSPKSGHDTVSWYQQALGQGPQFIFQYYEEEERQRGNFPDRFSGHQFPNYSSELNVNALLLGDSALYLCASTYGRSGQPQHFGDGTRLSIL.

V gene TRBV15 combines with J gene TRBJ1-4; no clear D. The V end lost 3 bases, the J end lost 4 bases, and 6 bases lay between the germline ends. The CDR3 has 13 amino acids. Germline loops: CDR1 LNHNV, CDR2 YYDKDF (reference sequence). The CDR3 DNA sequence: TGTGCCACCAGCAGGCAGGTTAATGAAAAACTGTTTTTT. Amino acids: CATSRQVNEKLFF.

The V call is TRBV5-4, the J call TRBJ1-1; tentatively, D is TRBD1 (5 bases). CDR1 is SGHNT, CDR2 YYREEE, per germline (reference sequence). V gave up 4 bases and J gave up 4 bases, with 20 bases separating them. This CDR3 contains 16 residues. The CDR3 coding sequence is TGTGCCAGCAGCCCTGGGGGGGATTTATTGGGCACTGAAGCTTTCTTT. Amino acids: CASSPGGDLLGTEAFF.

V gene TRBV6-5 combines with J gene TRBJ1-2; no clear D gene. V was shortened by 8 bases and J by 8 bases, with 15 bases between the two germline ends. Looked up from germline, CDR1 is MNHEY and CDR2 is SVGAGI. CDR3 length: 12 residues. CDR3 DNA: TGTGCCAGCGGTTCGGGGTTCGAGGGCTACACCTTC. Encoded protein: CASGSGFEGYTF.

The V gene is TRBV6-1, the J gene TRBJ1-4, with 9 bases lining up with TRBD1. The V gene end was trimmed by 8 bases and the J gene end by 5 bases; junction bases not matched to a gene: 9. The germline CDR1 and CDR2 sequences are MNHNS and SASEGT. The CDR3 extends over 15 amino acids. The CDR3 protein is CASCQLGQGNEKLFF. The CDR3 DNA sequence: TGTGCCAGCTGTCAACTAGGACAGGGGAATGAAAAACTGTTTTTT.

The CDR3 DNA follows: TGTGCCAGCAGCCCAACCCCCGGGACAGGGGACGAGCAGTACTTC. Translation gives CASSPTPGTGDEQYF. The genes are TRBV7-2 and TRBJ2-7; 10 bases map to TRBD1. After removal of 5 bases from V and 5 bases from J, the junction contained 9 bases not matched to a gene. Germline loops: CDR1 SGHTA, CDR2 FQGNSA. The CDR3 runs 15 residues.

This chain joins TRBV7-2 and TRBJ2-1, with no clear D. Germline assignment: CDR1 SGHTA and CDR2 FQGNSA. The CDR3 has 14 residues. V was shortened by 1 base and J by 5 bases, with 9 bases between the two germline ends. This CDR3 is CASSLDIRHNEQFF. The CDR3 nucleotides are TGTGCCAGCAGCTTAGATATCAGGCACAATGAGCAGTTCTTC.

This chain links TRBV4-3 with TRBJ1-2; the D gene is possibly TRBD1 (6 bases). CDR3 length: 14 residues. CDR1 is LGHNA, CDR2 YSLEER, per germline. The V end was cut by 3 bases, the J end by 2 bases, with 10 bases between. The CDR3: CASSQEDRNYGYTF. The CDR3 nucleotides read TGCGCCAGCAGCCAGGAAGACAGGAACTATGGCTACACCTTC.

J is TRBJ2-1 and V is TRBV2, with D perhaps matching TRBD2 (5 bases). V shed 2 bases and J shed 0 bases, with 8 bases lying between them. Germline CDR1 and CDR2: SNHLY and FYNNEI. There are 15 residues in the CDR3. The CDR3 region has the DNA TGTGCCAGCAGTGAATCAGCGGACTCCTACAATGAGCAGTTCTTC. Protein sequence: CASSESADSYNEQFF.

V and J are TRBV7-2 and TRBJ1-2, with D uncertain. Trimming cost V 1 base and J 4 bases, with 13 bases left between them. Germline V CDR1 and CDR2: SGHTA, FQGNSA. The CDR3 is 15 residues long. CDR3 bases: TGTGCCAGCAGCTTAGAGTATACCTCCGGCTATGGCTACACCTTC. Its protein product is CASSLEYTSGYGYTF.

V gene TRBV9 combines with J gene TRBJ2-7; D is perhaps TRBD2 (6 bases). Trimming took off 4 bases at V and 2 bases at J, with 13 bases between the two ends. CDR1 and CDR2 (germline): SGDLS, YYNGEE. This CDR3 region has 14 residues. The DNA of the CDR3 is TGTGCCAGCAGCCCCGCGGGACTTGCCTACGAGCAGTACTTC. This sequence encodes CASSPAGLAYEQYF.

The count of this clone is one. The chain combines TRBV5-1 with TRBJ2-5, with 11 bases lining up with TRBD2. CDR1 SGHRS and CDR2 YFSETQ come from the germline V gene. V dropped 4 bases and J dropped 6; count of bases not matched to a gene: 5. This CDR3 comprises 14 residues. CDR3 DNA: TGCGCCAGCAGCCAAACTAGCGGGGGAAAGACCCAGTACTTC. Residues: CASSQTSGGKTQYF.

This clone was recorded only once. The chain uses TRBV5-1 and TRBJ1-2; D gene ambiguous. This CDR3 has 14 amino acids. Trimming pared 0 bases from V and 2 bases from J, leaving 8 bases between. Germline CDR1 SGHRS, CDR2 YFSETQ. For the CDR3, the DNA is TGCGCCAGCAGCTTGGGGGCAGAGAACTATGGCTACACCTTC. It is translated as CASSLGAENYGYTF.

The rearrangement uses TRBV27 and TRBJ1-1; D ambiguous. Germline V gene sequence: CDR1 MNHEY, CDR2 SMNVEV (reference sequence). V dropped 2 bases and J dropped 1 base, with 8 bases sitting between them. The CDR3 spans 14 residues. The CDR3 sequence is CASSLNGRNTEAFF. In nucleotides, the CDR3 is TGTGCCAGCAGTTTAAACGGGAGGAACACTGAAGCTTTCTTT.

This clone was counted between two and nine times. V and J are TRBV6-4 and TRBJ2-3, with 11 bases fitting TRBD2. This CDR3 has 16 amino acids. V was pared by 3 bases and J by 5 bases, with 7 bases of the junction left unmatched. From germline, CDR1 is MRHNA and CDR2 SNTAGT. The CDR3 DNA sequence: TGTGCCAGCAGTGAACTTAGCGGGGGGGCCATAGATACGCAGTATTTT. The encoded protein is CASSELSGGAIDTQYF.

This clone was observed a few times. This chain connects TRBV25-1 to TRBJ2-2; D is unresolved. With 4 bases removed from V and 7 bases from J, the gap between germline ends came to 7 bases. The V gene's germline CDR1 is MGHDK and CDR2 SYGVNS. This CDR3 comprises 12 residues. This chain's CDR3 is CASSVRDGELFF. The CDR3 DNA sequence: TGTGCCAGCAGTGTTAGAGACGGGGAGCTGTTTTTT.